This TCR beta chain was found in a study of blood T cell repertoires in COVID-19 (TCRdb year 2020). As for the study more broadly: The collaborator samples originated in the United States, Italy and Spain and spanned the acute and convalescent phases of COVID-19. Samples were obtained from the ongoing ImmuneRACE study (first 160 participants) and from 1,254 subjects provided by 6 global collaborators. HLA class I and class II types, where available, came from metadata supplied by the sample provider rather than from assay-based typing. The prospective study material was composed of cDNA or gDNA derived from T cells, B-cell-depleted T cells, or PBMCs. The repertoires were made available in a free public database intended to serve as a resource for research on the immune response to SARS-CoV-2. Nearly every sample came with metadata listing a de-identified subject ID, COVID-19 status, age in years and sex. Subjects who had been exposed to COVID-19, were actively infected with it, or had recovered from it provided the deeply sampled blood TCRbeta repertoires that made up the dataset.

Beyond this particular receptor, the publication reports: Clinical and demographic metadata were provided uncurated, with the amount varying by source and participant.

A word on this clone: What this receptor recognizes is not known. Qualities for individual bases were not recorded, and no much larger clone is one base off.

The immunoSEQ Assay, a bias-controlled multiplex PCR, was used to amplify TCRbeta CDR3 regions from genomic DNA. In the authors' own workflow: The number of nucleated cells in each sample was estimated from the amplification of reference gene primers within the assay. To quantify the absolute abundance of each unique TCRbeta CDR3 rearrangement, sequence reads were collapsed and filtered. Productive Simpson clonality was computed per sample as the square root of Simpson's diversity index over productive rearrangements. The table was pulled from immuneACCESS by TCRdb, which kept in-frame rearrangements only. Such tables lose some clones; where checked, under half of the loss comes from unresolved V genes, and the rest has no known cause. V, J and clone size derive from that table, while D and trimming were established from the DNA sequence. This sample has over 10,000 clones in its table, and approximately 86% of those were observed once. Roughly half of the sample belongs to the ten largest clones.

The collaborating institutions used their own protocols to collect whole blood in K2EDTA tubes. For TCRbeta analysis, collaborators shipped samples in one of three forms: frozen whole blood, isolated PBMCs, or DNA extracted from either of those sample types. The germline V gene (reference sequence) provides CDR1 SGHNT and CDR2 YYREEE. From the cysteine through the phenylalanine, the CDR3 covers 15 amino acids. Only the CDR3 part of the read is kept: 45 bases, read in frame from the first base. Germline trimming amounts to 4 bases on V and 6 bases on J, with 11 as the count of junction bases outside the gene matches.

The material sequenced was peripheral blood. The origin of this receptor is a man older than 75 with acute or convalescent COVID-19. The sequence joins TRBV5-4 to TRBJ2-7, and 9 junctional nucleotides match TRBD2. The CDR3 reads as follows: CASSARIAGAGEQYF. At the DNA level, the sequence is TGTGCCAGCAGCGCTCGGATAGCGGGAGCGGGCGAGCAGTACTTC.